One and the same sample provided the 12 T cell receptor beta chains below, sequenced in a study of T cell clonality in common variable immunodeficiency. Only in-frame clones appear in the TCRdb table, and some are missing; sequencing was by immunoSEQ multiplex PCR. Observed in the sample are about 31,000 clones, none of them singletons. The specimen was peripheral blood mononuclear cells. Receptors were obtained from a person between 18 and 70 years old in good health.

This clone was seen only a few times. The read falls 3 residues short of the CDR3 end, and the missing part is taken from the germline J gene. This chain connects TRBV19 to TRBJ1-2; D is unresolved. The CDR3 sequence is 13 residues long. CDR1 and CDR2 from the germline V gene are LNHDA and SQIVND (reference sequence). This CDR3 is CASSTNSVGDYTF. The DNA read from the CDR3 is TGTGCCAGTAGTACCAATAGCGTAGGAGAC.

This clone was seen at least ten times. The read ends 3 residues shy of where the CDR3 ends; the end is completed using the germline J gene. The gene calls are TRBV20-1 and TRBJ2-5; 10 positions match TRBD2. CDR3 length: 17 amino acids. Losses at the gene ends were 3 bases for V and 5 bases for J; bases not matched to a gene: 15. CDR1 and CDR2 (germline): DFQATT, SNEGSKA (reference sequence). The CDR3 DNA, read in part, is TGCAGTGCTAGTAACCTAGCGGGGGTACCAGGGGGGGAGACC. Its protein product is CSASNLAGVPGGET. Given in full, the CDR3 is CSASNLAGVPGGETQYF.

This clone was found many times. Being one base from a much bigger clone, this may be a read error. The read gets to within 3 residues of the CDR3 end, and the germline J gene fills in the rest. The chain recombines TRBV30 with TRBJ2-3; D is unclear. CDR3 length: 13 amino acids. CDR1 is GTSNPN, CDR2 SVGIG, per germline (reference sequence). The part of the CDR3 DNA that was read is TGTGCCTGGAGGTCCTCGAGGTCCTCTCCG. This gives the protein CAWRSSRSSP. The whole CDR3 region reads CAWRSSRSSPQYF.

At least ten counts were recorded for this clone. From the germline J gene comes the end of the CDR3, since the read stops 3 residues before it. V is TRBV19 and J is TRBJ1-2; tentative D call: TRBD1 (5 bases). The CDR3 consists of 13 residues. The germline CDR1 and CDR2 sequences are LNHDA and SQIVND (reference sequence). V lost 2 bases to trimming and J lost 2 bases, with 6 bases between them. CDR3 DNA (partial): TGTGCCAGTAGTATAAAGGGGAACTATGGC. Its protein product is CASSIKGNYG. The whole CDR3 sequence is CASSIKGNYGYTF.

This clone was observed many times. The read comes to an end 3 residues before the CDR3 does, leaving the germline J gene to fill in the end. The rearrangement uses TRBV7-2 and TRBJ1-2; 9 positions match TRBD1. The CDR3 has 13 residues. V shed 7 bases, J shed 7 bases, and the junction held 7 bases outside the gene matches. CDR1 SGHTA and CDR2 FQGNSA come from the germline V gene. CDR3 DNA (partial): TGTGCCAGCATCCCGGACAGGGGATTTGGC. This sequence encodes CASIPDRGFG. The entire CDR3 reads CASIPDRGFGYTF. Full variable domain (remainder filled in from reference TRBV7-2 and TRBJ1-2): GAGVSQSPSNKVTEKGKDVELRCDPISGHTALYWYRQSLGQGLEFLIYFQGNSAPDKSGLPSDRFSAERTGGSVSTLTIQRTQQEDSAVYLCASIPDRGFGYTFGSGTRLTVV.

This clone came up many times. The read is 3 residues too short to cover the CDR3 end, so that end is filled in from the germline J gene. This sequence joins TRBV18 and TRBJ2-2; TRBD2 matches 7 bases. The CDR3 totals 14 residues. Germline CDR1 reads KGHSH; CDR2 reads LQKENI. The sequenced CDR3 bases are TGTGCCAGCTCACCGGGGGGGACTAATGAAAAG. As protein: CASSPGGTNEK. The whole CDR3 protein reads CASSPGGTNEKLFF. The full variable domain, completed using reference TRBV18 and TRBJ2-2, is NAGVMQNPRHLVRRRGQEARLRCSPMKGHSHVYWYRQLPEEGLKFMVYLQKENIIDESGMPKERFSAEFPKEGPSILRIQQVVRGDSAAYFCASSPGGTNEKLFFGEGSRLTVL.

This clone appeared a few times. The observed sequence ends 3 residues before the CDR3 terminus, with the missing tail filled in from the germline J gene. Other DNA sequences in this specimen translate into the identical CDR3. The genes are TRBV7-3 and TRBJ2-3; D might be TRBD2 (6 bases). Germline CDR1 SGHTA, CDR2 FQGTGA. This CDR3 has 14 residues. Trimming stripped 6 bases from V and 2 bases from J, with 12 bases between. Partial CDR3 DNA: TGTGCCAGCAGACGGACGGGGGTCACAGATACG. It is translated as CASRRTGVTDT. The whole CDR3 protein reads CASRRTGVTDTQYF.

In its sample, this clone was seen many times. The read is 3 residues too short to cover the CDR3 end, so that end is filled in from the germline J gene. The V call is TRBV5-1, the J call TRBJ2-3; perhaps TRBD2 as D (6 bases). V was clipped by 4 bases and J by 0 bases, with 21 bases between them. There are 18 residues in the CDR3. The germline V gene has CDR1 SGHRS and CDR2 YFSETQ. The DNA read from the CDR3 is TGCGCCAGCAGCCTGCGACTCGGGGGACTTGATAGCACAGATACG. Amino acid sequence: CASSLRLGGLDSTDT. The CDR3 in its entirety is CASSLRLGGLDSTDTQYF.

This clone was seen at least ten times. The read comes to an end 3 residues before the CDR3 does, leaving the germline J gene to fill in the end. This chain links TRBV30 with TRBJ2-5; 7 nucleotides match TRBD1. Germline CDR1 reads GTSNPN; CDR2 reads SVGIG (reference sequence). This CDR3 has 14 residues. V gave up 0 bases and J gave up 2 bases; unmatched junction bases: 3. CDR3 DNA (partial): TGTGCCTGGAGTGTGACGGGACAGCAAGAGACC. Amino acids: CAWSVTGQQET. The full CDR3 reads CAWSVTGQQETQYF. The whole variable domain, filled in from reference TRBV30 and TRBJ2-5, reads SQTIHQWPATLVQPVGSPLSLECTVEGTSNPNLYWYRQAAGRGLQLLFYSVGIGQISSEVPQNLSASRPQDRQFILSSKKLLLSDSGFYLCAWSVTGQQETQYFGPGTRLLVL.

This clone has more than one count but fewer than ten. The read falls 3 residues short of the CDR3 end, and the missing part is taken from the germline J gene. V gene TRBV5-1 combines with J gene TRBJ2-7; D gene unclear. Germline V gives CDR1 SGHRS, CDR2 YFSETQ. The CDR3 is made up of 15 amino acids. Deletions cut 0 bases from V and 3 bases from J, with 13 bases between. Incomplete CDR3 DNA: TGCGCCAGCAGCTTGGGGGCCGCCCAAGGCTACGAG. Translated, it gives CASSLGAAQGYE. The complete CDR3 sequence is CASSLGAAQGYEQYF.

This clone was recorded at least ten times. The read falls 3 residues short of the CDR3 end, and the missing part is taken from the germline J gene. The chain is built from TRBV5-1 and TRBJ1-4; TRBD1 might be the D (6 bases). The CDR3 is made up of 15 amino acids. Trimming took off 4 bases at V and 7 bases at J, with 17 bases between the two ends. The germline gives CDR1 SGHRS, CDR2 YFSETQ. Partial CDR3 DNA: TGCGCCAGCAGCCTCCCTTCGGGAGGGGGTGAAAAA. This encodes CASSLPSGGGEK. The entire CDR3 reads CASSLPSGGGEKLFF. Full variable domain (missing parts from reference TRBV5-1 and TRBJ1-4): KAGVTQTPRYLIKTRGQQVTLSCSPISGHRSVSWYQQTPGQGLQFLFEYFSETQRNKGNFPGRFSGRQFSNSRSEMNVSTLELGDSALYLCASSLPSGGGEKLFFGSGTQLSVL.

This clone was observed many times. The DNA read from the CDR3 is TGCAGCGCACCCCTAGCGGCTCGCACAGATACG. It translates to CSAPLAARTDT. In full, the CDR3 is CSAPLAARTDTQYF. The chain is built from TRBV20-1 and TRBJ2-3, with 7 bases lining up with TRBD2. The read finishes 3 residues shy of the CDR3 end, and the germline J gene is used to complete it. Germline-derived CDR1 and CDR2 are DFQATT and SNEGSKA (reference sequence). CDR3 length equals 14 residues.